Included here is one TCR beta chain sequence, with context. Authors' analysis steps: Nucleated cell counts were estimated from reference gene primer amplification. Only in-frame clones appear in the TCRdb table, and some are missing; sequencing was by immunoSEQ multiplex PCR. V, J and clone size were drawn from that table, and D and trimming were deduced from the DNA. The repertoire holds approximately 150,000 clones, about 80% seen once, with approximately 11% in the top ten. The sample is drawn from a study of blood T cell repertoires in COVID-19. About the research overall: The origin of the acute and convalescent COVID-19 samples was the United States, Italy and Spain. Sources were T cells, B-cell-depleted T cells, or PBMCs; the material itself was cDNA or gDNA.

The CDR3 consists of 15 residues. Trimming shortened V by 2 bases and J by 6 bases, and 14 bases separated the two germline ends. Germline V gives CDR1 MDHEN, CDR2 SYDVKM. The sequenced material came from peripheral blood. The V and J genes are TRBV28 and TRBJ1-5; TRBD1 might be the D (5 bases). This clonotype was sampled from a man aged 70 or older with active or convalescent COVID-19. The CDR3 sequence: CASSLRRGSGQPQHF. The CDR3 DNA reads TGTGCCAGCAGTTTACGGCGGGGGTCGGGTCAGCCCCAGCATTTT.